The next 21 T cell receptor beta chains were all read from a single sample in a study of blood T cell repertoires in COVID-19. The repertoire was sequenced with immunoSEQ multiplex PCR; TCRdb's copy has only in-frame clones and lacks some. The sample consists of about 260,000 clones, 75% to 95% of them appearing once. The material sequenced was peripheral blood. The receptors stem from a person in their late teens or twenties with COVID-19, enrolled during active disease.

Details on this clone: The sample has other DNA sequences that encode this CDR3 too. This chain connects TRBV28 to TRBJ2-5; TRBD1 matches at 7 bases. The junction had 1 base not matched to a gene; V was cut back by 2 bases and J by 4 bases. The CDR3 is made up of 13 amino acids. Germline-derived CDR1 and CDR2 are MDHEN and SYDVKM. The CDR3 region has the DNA TGTGCCAGCAGTTTAGCAGGGGGAGAGACCCAGTACTTC. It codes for CASSLAGGETQYF.

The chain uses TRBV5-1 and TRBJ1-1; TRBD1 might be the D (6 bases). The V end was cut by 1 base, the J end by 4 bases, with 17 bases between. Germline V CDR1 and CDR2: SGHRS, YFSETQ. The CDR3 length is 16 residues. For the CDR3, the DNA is TGCGCCAGCAGCTTGAGAGGACAGACGGGAAGCACTGAAGCTTTCTTT. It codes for CASSLRGQTGSTEAFF.

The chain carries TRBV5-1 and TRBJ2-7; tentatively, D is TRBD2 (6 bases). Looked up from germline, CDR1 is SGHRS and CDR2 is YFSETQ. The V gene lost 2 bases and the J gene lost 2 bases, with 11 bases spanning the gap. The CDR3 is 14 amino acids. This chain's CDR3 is CASSFGGLTYEQYF. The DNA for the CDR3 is TGCGCCAGCAGCTTCGGAGGACTAACCTACGAGCAGTACTTC.

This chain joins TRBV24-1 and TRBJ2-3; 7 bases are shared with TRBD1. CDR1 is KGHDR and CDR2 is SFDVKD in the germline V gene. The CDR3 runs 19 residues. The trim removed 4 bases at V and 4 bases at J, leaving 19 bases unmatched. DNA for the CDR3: TGTGCCACCAGTGACCATATACAGGGGCCGCGGATTTCCGCAGATACGCAGTATTTT. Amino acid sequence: CATSDHIQGPRISADTQYF.

The CDR3 nucleotides read TGTGCCAGCAGCGTAGGACCGGGGGGAAGCACCGGGGAGCTGTTTTTT. Translation: CASSVGPGGSTGELFF. This sequence joins TRBV9 and TRBJ2-2; TRBD2 agrees at 7 bases. Germline assignment: CDR1 SGDLS and CDR2 YYNGEE. The CDR3 spans 16 residues. V lost 0 bases, J lost 4 bases, and 6 bases stayed unmatched.

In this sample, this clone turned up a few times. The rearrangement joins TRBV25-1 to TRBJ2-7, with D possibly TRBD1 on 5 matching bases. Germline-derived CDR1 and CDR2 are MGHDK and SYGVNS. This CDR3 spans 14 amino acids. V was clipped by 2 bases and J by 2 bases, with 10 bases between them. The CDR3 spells CASSEQGNTYEQYF. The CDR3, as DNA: TGTGCCAGCAGTGAACAGGGAAATACCTACGAGCAGTACTTC.

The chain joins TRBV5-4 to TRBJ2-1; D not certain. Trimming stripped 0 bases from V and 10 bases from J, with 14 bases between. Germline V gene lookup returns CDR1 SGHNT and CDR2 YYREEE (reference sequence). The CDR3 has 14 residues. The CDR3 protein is CASSLGSEQREQFF. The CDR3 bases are TGTGCCAGCAGCTTGGGGTCCGAGCAAAGAGAGCAGTTCTTC.

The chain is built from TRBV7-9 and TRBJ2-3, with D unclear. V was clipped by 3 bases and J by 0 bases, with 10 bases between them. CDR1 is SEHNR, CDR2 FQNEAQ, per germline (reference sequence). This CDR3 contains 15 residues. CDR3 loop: CASSFPGSSTDTQYF. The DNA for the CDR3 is TGTGCCAGCAGCTTCCCAGGTTCTAGCACAGATACGCAGTATTTT.

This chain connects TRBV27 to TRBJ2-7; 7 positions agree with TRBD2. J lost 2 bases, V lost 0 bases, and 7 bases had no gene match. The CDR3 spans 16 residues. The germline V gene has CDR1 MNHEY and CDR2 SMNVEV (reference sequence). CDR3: CASSLSGWGGTYEQYF. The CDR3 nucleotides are TGTGCCAGCAGTTTATCCGGATGGGGGGGGACCTACGAGCAGTACTTC.

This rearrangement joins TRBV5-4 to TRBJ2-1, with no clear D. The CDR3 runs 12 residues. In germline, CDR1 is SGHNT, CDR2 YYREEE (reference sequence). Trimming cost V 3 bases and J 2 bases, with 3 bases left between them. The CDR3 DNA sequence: TGTGCCAGCAGCTCCGCCTACAATGAGCAGTTCTTC. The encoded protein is CASSSAYNEQFF.

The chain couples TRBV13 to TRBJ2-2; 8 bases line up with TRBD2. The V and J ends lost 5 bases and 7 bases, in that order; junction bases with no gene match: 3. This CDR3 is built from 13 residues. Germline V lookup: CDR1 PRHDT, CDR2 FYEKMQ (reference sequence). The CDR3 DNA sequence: TGTGCCAGCAGCCGGGGGGGCCGCGGGGAGCTGTTTTTT. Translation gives CASSRGGRGELFF. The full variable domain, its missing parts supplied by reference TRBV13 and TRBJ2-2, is AAGVIQSPRHLIKEKRETATLKCYPIPRHDTVYWYQQGPGQDPQFLISFYEKMQSDKGSIPDRFSAQQFSDYHSELNMSSLELGDSALYFCASSRGGRGELFFGEGSRLTVL.

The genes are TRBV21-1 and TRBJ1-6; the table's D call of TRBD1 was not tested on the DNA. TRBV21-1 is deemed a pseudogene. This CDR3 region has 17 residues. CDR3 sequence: CASSRPGTLSYNSPLHF. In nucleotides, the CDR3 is TGTGCCAGCAGCAGACCCGGGACACTCTCCTATAATTCACCCCTCCACTTT.

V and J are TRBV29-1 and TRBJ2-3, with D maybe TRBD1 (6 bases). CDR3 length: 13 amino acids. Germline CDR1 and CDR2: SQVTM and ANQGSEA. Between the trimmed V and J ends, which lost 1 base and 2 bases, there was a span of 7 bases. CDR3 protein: CSVEGQATDTQYF. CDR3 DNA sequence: TGCAGCGTTGAAGGACAGGCCACAGATACGCAGTATTTT.

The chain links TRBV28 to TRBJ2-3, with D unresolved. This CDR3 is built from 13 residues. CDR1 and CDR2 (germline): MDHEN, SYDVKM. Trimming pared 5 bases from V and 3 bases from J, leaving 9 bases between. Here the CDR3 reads CASSRPETDTQYF. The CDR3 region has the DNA TGTGCCAGCAGTCGCCCAGAAACAGATACGCAGTATTTT. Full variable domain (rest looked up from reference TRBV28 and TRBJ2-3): DVKVTQSSRYLVKRTGEKVFLECVQDMDHENMFWYRQDPGLGLRLIYFSYDVKMKEKGDIPEGYSVSREKKERFSLILESASTNQTSMYLCASSRPETDTQYFGPGTRLTVL.

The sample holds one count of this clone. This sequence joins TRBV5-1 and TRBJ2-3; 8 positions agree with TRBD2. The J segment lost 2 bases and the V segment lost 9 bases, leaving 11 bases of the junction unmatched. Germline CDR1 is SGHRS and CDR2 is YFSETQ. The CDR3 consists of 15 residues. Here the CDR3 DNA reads TGCGCCACCGGGATGAGCGGGGGATTCACAGATACGCAGTATTTT. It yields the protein CATGMSGGFTDTQYF.

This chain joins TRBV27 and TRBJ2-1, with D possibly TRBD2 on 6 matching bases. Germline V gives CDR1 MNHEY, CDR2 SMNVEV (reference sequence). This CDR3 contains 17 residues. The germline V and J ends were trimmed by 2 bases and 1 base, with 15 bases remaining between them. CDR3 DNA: TGTGCCAGCAGTTTAGATGCGGGAACCCATTCCTACAATGAGCAGTTCTTC. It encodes CASSLDAGTHSYNEQFF.

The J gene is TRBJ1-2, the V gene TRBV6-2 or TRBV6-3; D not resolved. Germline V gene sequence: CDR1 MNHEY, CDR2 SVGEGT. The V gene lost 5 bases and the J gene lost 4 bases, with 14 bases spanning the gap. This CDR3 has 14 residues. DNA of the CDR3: TGTGCCAGCAGTGACGCTATCGGGTCCTATGGCTACACCTTC. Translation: CASSDAIGSYGYTF.

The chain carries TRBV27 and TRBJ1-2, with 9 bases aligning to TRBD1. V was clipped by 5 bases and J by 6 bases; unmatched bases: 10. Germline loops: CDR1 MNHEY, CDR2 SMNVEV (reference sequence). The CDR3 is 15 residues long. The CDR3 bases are TGTGCCAGCAGTCTAGCCGGGACAGGGACTCATGGCTACACCTTC. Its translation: CASSLAGTGTHGYTF.

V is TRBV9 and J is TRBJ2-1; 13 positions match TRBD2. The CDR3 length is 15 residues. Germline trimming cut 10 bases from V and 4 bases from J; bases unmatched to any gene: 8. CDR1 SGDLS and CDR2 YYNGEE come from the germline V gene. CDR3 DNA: TGTGCCGAAGGACTAGCGGGAGTCCAATACAATGAGCAGTTCTTC. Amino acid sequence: CAEGLAGVQYNEQFF.

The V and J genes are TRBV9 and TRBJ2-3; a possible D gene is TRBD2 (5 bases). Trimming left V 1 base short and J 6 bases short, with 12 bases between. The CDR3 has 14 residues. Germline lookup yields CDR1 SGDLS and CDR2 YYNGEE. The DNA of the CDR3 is TGTGCCAGCAGCGTAAGGACTGGGCATGATACGCAGTATTTT. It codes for CASSVRTGHDTQYF.

As DNA, the CDR3 is TGTGCCAGCAGTCCACCGGGCGGGAGCCGGGAGACCCAGTACTTC. This encodes CASSPPGGSRETQYF. This chain uses TRBV5-4 with TRBJ2-5; 7 positions match TRBD2. The germline V gene encodes CDR1 SGHNT and CDR2 YYREEE (reference sequence). Trimming cost V 5 bases and J 5 bases; bases outside gene matches: 12. CDR3 length: 15 amino acids.